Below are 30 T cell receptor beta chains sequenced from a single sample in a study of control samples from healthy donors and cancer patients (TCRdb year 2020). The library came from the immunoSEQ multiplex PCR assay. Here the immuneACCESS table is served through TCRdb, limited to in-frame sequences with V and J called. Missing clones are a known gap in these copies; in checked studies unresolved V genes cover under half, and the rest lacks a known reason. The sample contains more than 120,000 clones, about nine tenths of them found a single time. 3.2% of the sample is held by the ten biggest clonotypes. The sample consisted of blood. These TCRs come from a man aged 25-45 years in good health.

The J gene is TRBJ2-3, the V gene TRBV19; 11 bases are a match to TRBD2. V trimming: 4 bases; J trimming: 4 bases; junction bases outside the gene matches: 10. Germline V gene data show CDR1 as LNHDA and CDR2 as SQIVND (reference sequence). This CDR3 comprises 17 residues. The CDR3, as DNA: TGTGCCAGTAGTACGCCGACTAGCGGGGCCTACTCAGATACGCAGTATTTT. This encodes CASSTPTSGAYSDTQYF.

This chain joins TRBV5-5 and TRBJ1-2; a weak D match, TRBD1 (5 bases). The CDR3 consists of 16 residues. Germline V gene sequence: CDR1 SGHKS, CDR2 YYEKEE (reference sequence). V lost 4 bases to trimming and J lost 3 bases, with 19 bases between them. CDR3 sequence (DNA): TGTGCCAGCAGCCGATACGATGGGGACCGATACTATGGCTACACCTTC. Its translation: CASSRYDGDRYYGYTF.

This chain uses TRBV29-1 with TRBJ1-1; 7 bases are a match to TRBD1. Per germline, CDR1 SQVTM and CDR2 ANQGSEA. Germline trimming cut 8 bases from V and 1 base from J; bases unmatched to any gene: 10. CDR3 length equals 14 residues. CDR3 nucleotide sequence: TGCAGCTGCACCCGAGGACAGGCGAACACTGAAGCTTTCTTT. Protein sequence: CSCTRGQANTEAFF.

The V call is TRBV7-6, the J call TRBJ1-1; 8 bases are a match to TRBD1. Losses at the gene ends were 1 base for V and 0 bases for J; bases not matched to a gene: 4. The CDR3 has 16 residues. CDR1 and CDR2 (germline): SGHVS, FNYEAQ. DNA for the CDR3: TGTGCCAGCAGCTTAGGTCAGGGGGCGATGAACACTGAAGCTTTCTTT. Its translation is CASSLGQGAMNTEAFF.

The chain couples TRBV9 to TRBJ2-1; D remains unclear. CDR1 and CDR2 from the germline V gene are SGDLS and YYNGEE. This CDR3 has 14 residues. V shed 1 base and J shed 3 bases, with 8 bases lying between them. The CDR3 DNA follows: TGTGCCAGCAGCGTAACACAGATCTACAATGAGCAGTTCTTC. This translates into CASSVTQIYNEQFF.

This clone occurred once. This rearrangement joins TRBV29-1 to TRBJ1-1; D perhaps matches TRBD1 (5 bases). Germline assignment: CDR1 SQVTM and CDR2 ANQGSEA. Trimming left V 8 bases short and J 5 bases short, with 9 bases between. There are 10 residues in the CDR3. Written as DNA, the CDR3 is TGCAGCTCCGGGGGGACTGAAGCTTTCTTT. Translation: CSSGGTEAFF.

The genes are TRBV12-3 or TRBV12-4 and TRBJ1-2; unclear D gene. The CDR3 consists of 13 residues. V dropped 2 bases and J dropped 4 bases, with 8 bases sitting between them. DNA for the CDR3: TGTGCCAGCAGTTTATCCGGTCCCTATGGCTACACCTTC. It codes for CASSLSGPYGYTF.

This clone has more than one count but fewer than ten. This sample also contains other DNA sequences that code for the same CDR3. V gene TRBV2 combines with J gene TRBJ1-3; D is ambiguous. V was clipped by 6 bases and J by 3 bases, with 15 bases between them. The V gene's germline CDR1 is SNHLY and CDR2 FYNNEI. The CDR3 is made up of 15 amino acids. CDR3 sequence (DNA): TGTGCCAGCAGCGCTTCTGCAGAAGTTGGAAACACCATATATTTT. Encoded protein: CASSASAEVGNTIYF. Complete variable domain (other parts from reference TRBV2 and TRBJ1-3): EPEVTQTPSHQVTQMGQEVILRCVPISNHLYFYWYRQILGQKVEFLVSFYNNEISEKSEIFDDQFSVERPDGSNFTLKIRSTKLEDSAMYFCASSASAEVGNTIYFGEGSWLTVV.

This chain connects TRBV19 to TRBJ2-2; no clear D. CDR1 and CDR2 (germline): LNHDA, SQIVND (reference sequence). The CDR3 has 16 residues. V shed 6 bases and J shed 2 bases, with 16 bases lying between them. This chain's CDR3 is CASSSRRGTNTGELFF. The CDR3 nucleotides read TGTGCCAGTAGCTCACGGAGAGGCACCAACACCGGGGAGCTGTTTTTT.

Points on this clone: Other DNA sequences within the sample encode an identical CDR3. CDR3 amino acids: CASSLGGLAGSQYEQYF. Here the CDR3 DNA reads TGTGCCAGCAGCTTAGGGGGACTAGCGGGGAGTCAGTACGAGCAGTACTTC. The gene calls are TRBV7-2 and TRBJ2-7, with 13 bases that match TRBD2. The V gene's germline CDR1 is SGHTA and CDR2 FQGNSA. CDR3 length equals 17 residues. The trim removed 1 base at V and 4 bases at J, leaving 7 bases unmatched.

This chain's CDR3 is CASSFSLAYEQYF. CDR3 DNA sequence: TGTGCCAGCAGCTTTTCCCTTGCCTACGAGCAGTACTTC. This chain uses TRBV7-2 with TRBJ2-7; D uncertain. Germline lookup yields CDR1 SGHTA and CDR2 FQGNSA. The V and J ends lost 3 bases and 2 bases respectively, with 8 bases between them. The CDR3 is 13 amino acids. Full variable domain (rest looked up from reference TRBV7-2 and TRBJ2-7): GAGVSQSPSNKVTEKGKDVELRCDPISGHTALYWYRQSLGQGLEFLIYFQGNSAPDKSGLPSDRFSAERTGGSVSTLTIQRTQQEDSAVYLCASSFSLAYEQYFGPGTRLTVT.

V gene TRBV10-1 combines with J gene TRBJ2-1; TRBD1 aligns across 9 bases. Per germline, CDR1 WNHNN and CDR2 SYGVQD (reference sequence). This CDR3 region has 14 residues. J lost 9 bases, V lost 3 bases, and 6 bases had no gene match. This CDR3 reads CASSDRDRDAEQFF. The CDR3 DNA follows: TGCGCCAGCAGTGACCGGGACAGGGACGCTGAGCAGTTCTTC.

For the CDR3, the DNA is TGTGCCAGCAGCTTCGGCGGGAATGGCTACACCTTC. This translates into CASSFGGNGYTF. The gene calls are TRBV7-9 and TRBJ1-2; D is ambiguous. Trimming removed 3 bases from V and 6 bases from J, with 8 bases in between. This CDR3 region has 12 residues. Germline CDR1 SEHNR, CDR2 FQNEAQ (reference sequence).

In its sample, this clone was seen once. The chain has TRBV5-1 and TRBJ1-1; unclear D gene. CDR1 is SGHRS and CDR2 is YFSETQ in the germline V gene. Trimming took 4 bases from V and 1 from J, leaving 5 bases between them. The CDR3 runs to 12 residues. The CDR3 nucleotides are TGCGCCAGCAGCCTGGCGAACACTGAAGCTTTCTTT. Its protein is CASSLANTEAFF. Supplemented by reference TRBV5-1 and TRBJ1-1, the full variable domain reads KAGVTQTPRYLIKTRGQQVTLSCSPISGHRSVSWYQQTPGQGLQFLFEYFSETQRNKGNFPGRFSGRQFSNSRSEMNVSTLELGDSALYLCASSLANTEAFFGQGTRLTVV.

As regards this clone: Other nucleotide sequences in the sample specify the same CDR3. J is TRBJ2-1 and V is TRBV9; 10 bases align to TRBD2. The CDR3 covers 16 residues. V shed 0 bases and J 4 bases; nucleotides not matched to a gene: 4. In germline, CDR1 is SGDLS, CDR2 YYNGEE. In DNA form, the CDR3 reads TGTGCCAGCAGCGTAGGTGCTAGCGGGGGATACAATGAGCAGTTCTTC. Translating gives CASSVGASGGYNEQFF.

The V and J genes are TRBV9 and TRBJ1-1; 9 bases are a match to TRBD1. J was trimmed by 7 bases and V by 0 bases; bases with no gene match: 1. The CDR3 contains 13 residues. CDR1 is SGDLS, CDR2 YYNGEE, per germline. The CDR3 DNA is TGTGCCAGCAGCGTAGGGGACAGGGTTGAAGCTTTCTTT. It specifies CASSVGDRVEAFF. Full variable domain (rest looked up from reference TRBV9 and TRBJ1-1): DSGVTQTPKHLITATGQRVTLRCSPRSGDLSVYWYQQSLDQGLQFLIQYYNGEERAKGNILERFSAQQFPDLHSELNLSSLELGDSALYFCASSVGDRVEAFFGQGTRLTVV.

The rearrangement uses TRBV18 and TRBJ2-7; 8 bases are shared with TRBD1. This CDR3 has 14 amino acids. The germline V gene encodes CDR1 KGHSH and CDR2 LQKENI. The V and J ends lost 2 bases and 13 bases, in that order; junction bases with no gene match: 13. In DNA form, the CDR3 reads TGTGCCAGCTCACCAAATAAACCGGGACAGGTCTCCTACTTC. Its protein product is CASSPNKPGQVSYF.

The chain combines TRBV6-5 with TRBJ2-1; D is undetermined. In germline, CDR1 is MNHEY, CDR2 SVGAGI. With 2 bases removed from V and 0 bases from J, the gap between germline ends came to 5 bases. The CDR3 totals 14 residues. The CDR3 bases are TGTGCCAGCAGTTACGACCACTCCTACAATGAGCAGTTCTTC. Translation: CASSYDHSYNEQFF.

CDR3 amino acids: CASSLAGGRNTGELFF. The CDR3 coding sequence is TGTGCCAGCAGCTTGGCGGGGGGCCGGAACACCGGGGAGCTGTTTTTT. This chain uses TRBV5-5 with TRBJ2-2, with D possibly matching TRBD2 (7 bases). Trimming shortened V by 0 bases and J by 1 base, and 10 bases separated the two germline ends. The CDR3 has 16 residues. The germline V gene has CDR1 SGHKS and CDR2 YYEKEE (reference sequence).

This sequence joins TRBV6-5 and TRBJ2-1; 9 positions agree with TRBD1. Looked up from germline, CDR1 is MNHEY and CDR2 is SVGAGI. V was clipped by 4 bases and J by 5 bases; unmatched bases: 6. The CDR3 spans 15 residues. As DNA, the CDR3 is TGTGCCAGCAGTTCCTCACAGGGGGCGGACAATGAGCAGTTCTTC. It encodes CASSSSQGADNEQFF.

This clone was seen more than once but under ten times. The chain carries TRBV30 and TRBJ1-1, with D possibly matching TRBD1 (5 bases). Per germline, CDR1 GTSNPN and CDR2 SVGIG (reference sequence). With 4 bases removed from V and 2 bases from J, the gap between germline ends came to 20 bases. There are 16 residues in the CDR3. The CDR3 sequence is CAWTVTGGLRNTEAFF. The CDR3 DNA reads TGTGCCTGGACGGTTACGGGGGGACTGAGAAACACTGAAGCTTTCTTT. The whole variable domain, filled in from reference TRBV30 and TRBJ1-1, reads SQTIHQWPATLVQPVGSPLSLECTVEGTSNPNLYWYRQAAGRGLQLLFYSVGIGQISSEVPQNLSASRPQDRQFILSSKKLLLSDSGFYLCAWTVTGGLRNTEAFFGQGTRLTVV.

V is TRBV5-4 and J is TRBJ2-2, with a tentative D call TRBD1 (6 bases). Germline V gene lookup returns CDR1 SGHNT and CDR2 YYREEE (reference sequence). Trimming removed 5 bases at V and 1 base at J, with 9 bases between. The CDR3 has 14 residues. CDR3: CASREGQNTGELFF. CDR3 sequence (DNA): TGTGCCAGCAGAGAGGGACAGAACACCGGGGAGCTGTTTTTT.

The CDR3 DNA follows: TGTGCCAGCAGTTTAGGGGGAGCGGGGGATGACACAGATACGCAGTATTTT. This gives the protein CASSLGGAGDDTDTQYF. The chain uses TRBV28 and TRBJ2-3; 8 positions match TRBD2. The CDR3 extends over 17 amino acids. CDR1 and CDR2 from the germline V gene are MDHEN and SYDVKM. V shed 2 bases and J 2 bases; nucleotides not matched to a gene: 9. Supplemented by reference TRBV28 and TRBJ2-3, the full variable domain reads DVKVTQSSRYLVKRTGEKVFLECVQDMDHENMFWYRQDPGLGLRLIYFSYDVKMKEKGDIPEGYSVSREKKERFSLILESASTNQTSMYLCASSLGGAGDDTDTQYFGPGTRLTVL.

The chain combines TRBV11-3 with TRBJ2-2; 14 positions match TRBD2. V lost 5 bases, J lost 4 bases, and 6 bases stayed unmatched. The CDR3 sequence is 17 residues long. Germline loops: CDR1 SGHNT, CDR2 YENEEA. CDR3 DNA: TGTGCCAGCAGCCGGACTAGCGGGGGGCGCGGCACCGGGGAGCTGTTTTTT. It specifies CASSRTSGGRGTGELFF.

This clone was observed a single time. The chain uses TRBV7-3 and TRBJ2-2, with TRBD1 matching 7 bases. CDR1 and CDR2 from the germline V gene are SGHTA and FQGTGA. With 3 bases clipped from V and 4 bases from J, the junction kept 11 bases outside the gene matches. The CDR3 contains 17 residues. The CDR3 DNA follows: TGTGCCAGCAGCTTGGGTCCACAGGGGAAGGGCACCGGGGAGCTGTTTTTT. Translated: CASSLGPQGKGTGELFF.

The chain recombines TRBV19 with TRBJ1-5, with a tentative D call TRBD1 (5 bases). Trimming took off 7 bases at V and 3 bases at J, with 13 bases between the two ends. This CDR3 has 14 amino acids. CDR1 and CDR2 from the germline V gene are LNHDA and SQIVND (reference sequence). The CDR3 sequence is CASNAGVPNQPQHF. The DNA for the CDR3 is TGTGCCAGTAACGCGGGGGTGCCCAATCAGCCCCAGCATTTT.

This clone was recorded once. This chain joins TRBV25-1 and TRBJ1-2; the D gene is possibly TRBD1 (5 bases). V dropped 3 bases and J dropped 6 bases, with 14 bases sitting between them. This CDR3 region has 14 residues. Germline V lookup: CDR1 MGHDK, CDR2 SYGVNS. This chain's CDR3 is CASSEERDRDGYTF. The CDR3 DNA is TGTGCCAGCAGTGAGGAGAGGGACCGGGATGGCTACACCTTC.

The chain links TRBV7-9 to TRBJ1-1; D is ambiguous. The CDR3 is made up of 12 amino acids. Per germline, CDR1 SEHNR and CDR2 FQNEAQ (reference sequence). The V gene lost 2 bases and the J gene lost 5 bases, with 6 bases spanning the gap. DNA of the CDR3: TGTGCCAGCAGCTTACAACGTACTGAAGCTTTCTTT. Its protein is CASSLQRTEAFF.

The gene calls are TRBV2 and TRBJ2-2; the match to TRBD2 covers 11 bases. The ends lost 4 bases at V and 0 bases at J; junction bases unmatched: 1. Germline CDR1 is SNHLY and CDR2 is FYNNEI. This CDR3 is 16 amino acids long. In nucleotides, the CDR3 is TGTGCCAGCAGTGGACTAGCGGGGACGAACACCGGGGAGCTGTTTTTT. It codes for CASSGLAGTNTGELFF.

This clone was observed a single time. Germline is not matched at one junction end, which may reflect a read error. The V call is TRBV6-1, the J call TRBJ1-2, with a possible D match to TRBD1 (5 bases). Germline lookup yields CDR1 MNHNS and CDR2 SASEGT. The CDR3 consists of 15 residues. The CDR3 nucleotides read TGTGCCAGCAGTGAACCGGGGGTACTGAGGGTAAGACTCCCCTTC. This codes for CASSEPGVLRVRLPF.